This T cell receptor (beta chain) was found in a study of T cell clonotyping in hematopoietic cell transplantation. Deletions cut 3 bases from V and 7 bases from J, with 10 bases between. From germline, CDR1 is GTSNPN and CDR2 SVGIG (reference sequence). The CDR3 covers 12 residues. Only in-frame clones appear in the TCRdb table, and some are missing; sequencing was by immunoSEQ multiplex PCR. Among 15,000 to 20,000 clones listed, about 61% were seen once. This clone occurred a few times. The receptor was derived from a male patient aged 50 to 59 who had an allogeneic stem cell transplant from an unrelated donor, so T cells may come from the graft donor. Some clones in this sample may be carry-over from other donors' samples. The chain has TRBV30 and TRBJ1-3; D uncertain. Sample: PBMCs, taken 30 days after allogeneic stem cell transplant. The CDR3 region has the DNA TGTGCCTGGAGCCCGGGTGGGAACACCATATATTTT. It is translated as CAWSPGGNTIYF.